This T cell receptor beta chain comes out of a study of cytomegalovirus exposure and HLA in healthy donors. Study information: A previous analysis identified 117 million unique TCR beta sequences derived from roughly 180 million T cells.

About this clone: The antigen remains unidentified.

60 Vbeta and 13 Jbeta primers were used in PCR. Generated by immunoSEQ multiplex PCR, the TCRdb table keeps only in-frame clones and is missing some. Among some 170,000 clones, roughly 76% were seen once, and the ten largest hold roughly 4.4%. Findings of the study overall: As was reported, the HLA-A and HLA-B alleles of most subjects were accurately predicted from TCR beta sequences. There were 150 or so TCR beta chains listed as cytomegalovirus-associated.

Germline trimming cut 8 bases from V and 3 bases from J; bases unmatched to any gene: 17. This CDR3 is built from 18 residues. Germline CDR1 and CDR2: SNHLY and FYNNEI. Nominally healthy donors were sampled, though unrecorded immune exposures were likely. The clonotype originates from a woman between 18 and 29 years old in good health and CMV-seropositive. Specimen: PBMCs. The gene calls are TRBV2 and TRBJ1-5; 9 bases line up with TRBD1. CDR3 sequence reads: CASGNTGGQGGHNQPQHF. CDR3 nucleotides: TGTGCCAGCGGAAACACAGGGGGCCAGGGGGGACACAATCAGCCCCAGCATTTT. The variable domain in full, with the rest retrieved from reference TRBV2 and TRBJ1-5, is EPEVTQTPSHQVTQMGQEVILRCVPISNHLYFYWYRQILGQKVEFLVSFYNNEISEKSEIFDDQFSVERPDGSNFTLKIRSTKLEDSAMYFCASGNTGGQGGHNQPQHFGDGTRLSIL.